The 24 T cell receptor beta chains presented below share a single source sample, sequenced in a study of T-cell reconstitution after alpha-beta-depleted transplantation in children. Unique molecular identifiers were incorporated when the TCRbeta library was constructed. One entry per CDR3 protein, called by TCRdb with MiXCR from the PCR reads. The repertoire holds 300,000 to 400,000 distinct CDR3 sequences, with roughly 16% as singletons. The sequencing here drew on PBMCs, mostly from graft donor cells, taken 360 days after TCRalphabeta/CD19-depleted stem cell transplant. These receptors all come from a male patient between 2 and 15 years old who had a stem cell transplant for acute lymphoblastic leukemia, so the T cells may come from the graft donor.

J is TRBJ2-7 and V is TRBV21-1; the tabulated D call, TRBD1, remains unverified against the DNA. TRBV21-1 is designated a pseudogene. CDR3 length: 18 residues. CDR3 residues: CASSPPRSQPGRSYEQYF. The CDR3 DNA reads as TGTGCCAGCAGCCCCCCCAGGAGTCAGCCGGGACGGAGCTACGAGCAGTACTTC.

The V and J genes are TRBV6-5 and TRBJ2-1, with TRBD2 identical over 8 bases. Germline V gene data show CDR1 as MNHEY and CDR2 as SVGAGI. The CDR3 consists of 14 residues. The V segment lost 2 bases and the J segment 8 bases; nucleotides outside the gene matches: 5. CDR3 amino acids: CASSYGGRRYEQFF. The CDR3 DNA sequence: TGTGCCAGCAGTTACGGCGGGAGGAGGTATGAGCAGTTCTTC.

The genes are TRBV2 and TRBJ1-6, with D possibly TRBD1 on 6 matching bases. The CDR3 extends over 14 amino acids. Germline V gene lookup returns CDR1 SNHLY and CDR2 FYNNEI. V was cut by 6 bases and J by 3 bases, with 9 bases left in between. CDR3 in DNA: TGTGCCAGCAGAGCGGACAGCTATAATTCACCCCTCCACTTT. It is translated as CASRADSYNSPLHF.

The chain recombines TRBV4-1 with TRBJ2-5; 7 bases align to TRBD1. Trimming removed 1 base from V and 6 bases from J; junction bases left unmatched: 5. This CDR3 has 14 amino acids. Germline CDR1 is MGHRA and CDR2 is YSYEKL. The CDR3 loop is CASSQALQGKTQYF. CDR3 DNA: TGCGCCAGCAGCCAAGCGCTACAGGGGAAGACCCAGTACTTC.

CDR3 sequence: CSATPSGGRADTQYF. The CDR3 DNA is TGCAGTGCTACCCCGAGTGGAGGGAGAGCAGATACGCAGTATTTT. The chain is built from TRBV20-1 and TRBJ2-3; D might be TRBD2 (6 bases). Germline CDR1 and CDR2: DFQATT and SNEGSKA (reference sequence). The CDR3 sequence is 15 residues long. The germline V and J ends were trimmed by 4 bases and 4 bases, with 18 bases remaining between them.

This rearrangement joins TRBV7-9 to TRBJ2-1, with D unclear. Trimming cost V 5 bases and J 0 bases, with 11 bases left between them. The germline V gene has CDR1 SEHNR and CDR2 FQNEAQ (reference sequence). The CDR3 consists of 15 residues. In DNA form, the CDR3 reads TGTGCCAGCAGCCGCGACGGAAGCTCCTACAATGAGCAGTTCTTC. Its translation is CASSRDGSSYNEQFF.

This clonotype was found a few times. The DNA for the CDR3 is TGTGCCAGCAGTCAGGCCCGGGACTACGAGCAGTACTTC. It encodes CASSQARDYEQYF. J is TRBJ2-7 and V is TRBV6-1, with D perhaps matching TRBD2 (5 bases). The V end lost 5 bases, the J end lost 3 bases, and 11 bases lay between the germline ends. This CDR3 has 13 amino acids. Germline CDR1 and CDR2: MNHNS and SASEGT.

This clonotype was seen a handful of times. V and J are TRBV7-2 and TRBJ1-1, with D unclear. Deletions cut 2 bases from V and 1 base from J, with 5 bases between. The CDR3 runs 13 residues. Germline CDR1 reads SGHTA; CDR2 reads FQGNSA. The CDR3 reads CASSLRKNTEAFF. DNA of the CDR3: TGTGCCAGCAGCTTAAGGAAGAACACTGAAGCTTTCTTT.

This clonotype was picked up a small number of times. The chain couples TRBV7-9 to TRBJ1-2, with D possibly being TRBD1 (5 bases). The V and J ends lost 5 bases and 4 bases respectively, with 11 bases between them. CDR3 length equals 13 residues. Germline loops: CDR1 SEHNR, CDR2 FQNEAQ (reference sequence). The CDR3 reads CASSPTGSYGYTF. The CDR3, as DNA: TGTGCCAGCAGCCCTACAGGCTCCTATGGCTACACCTTC.

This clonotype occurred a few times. The CDR3 loop is CASSSFWVWRGTDTQYF. CDR3 nucleotides: TGTGCCAGCAGCTCCTTTTGGGTATGGAGGGGCACAGATACGCAGTATTTT. The V call is TRBV7-9, the J call TRBJ2-3, with D perhaps matching TRBD2 (6 bases). Trimming removed 4 bases at V and 1 base at J, with 18 bases between. This CDR3 is built from 17 residues. Germline CDR1 is SEHNR and CDR2 is FQNEAQ (reference sequence).

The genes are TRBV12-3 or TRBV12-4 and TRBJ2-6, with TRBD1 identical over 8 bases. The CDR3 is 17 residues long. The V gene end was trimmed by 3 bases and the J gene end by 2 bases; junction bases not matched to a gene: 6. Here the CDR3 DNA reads TGTGCCAGCAGTTTCTACACAGGGGGAGCTGGGGCCAACGTCCTGACTTTC. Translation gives CASSFYTGGAGANVLTF.

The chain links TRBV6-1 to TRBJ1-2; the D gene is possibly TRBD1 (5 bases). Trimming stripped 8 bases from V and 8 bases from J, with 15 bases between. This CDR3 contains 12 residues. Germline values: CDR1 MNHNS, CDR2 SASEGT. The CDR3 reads CASSRGPYGYTF. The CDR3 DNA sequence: TGTGCCAGCTCGAGGGGACCTTACGGCTACACCTTC.

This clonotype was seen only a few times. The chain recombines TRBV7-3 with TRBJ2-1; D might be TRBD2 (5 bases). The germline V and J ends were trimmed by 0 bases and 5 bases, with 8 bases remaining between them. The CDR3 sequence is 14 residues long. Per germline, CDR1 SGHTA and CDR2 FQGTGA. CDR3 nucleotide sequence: TGTGCCAGCAGCTTAACCCGGACTGACAATGAGCAGTTCTTC. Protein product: CASSLTRTDNEQFF.

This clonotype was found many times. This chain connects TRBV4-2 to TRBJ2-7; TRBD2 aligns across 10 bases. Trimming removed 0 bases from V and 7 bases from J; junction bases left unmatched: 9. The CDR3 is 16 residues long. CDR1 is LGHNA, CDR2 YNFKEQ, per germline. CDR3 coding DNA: TGTGCCAGCAGCCAAGATTGGAGCGGGAGGGCTCGAGAGCAGTACTTC. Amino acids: CASSQDWSGRAREQYF.

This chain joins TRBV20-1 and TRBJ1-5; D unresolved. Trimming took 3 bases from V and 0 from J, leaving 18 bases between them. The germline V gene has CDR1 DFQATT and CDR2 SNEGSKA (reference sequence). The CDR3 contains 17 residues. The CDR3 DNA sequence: TGCAGTGCTAGTTACCCAGTTGGTAGCCATAGCAATCAGCCCCAGCATTTT. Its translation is CSASYPVGSHSNQPQHF.

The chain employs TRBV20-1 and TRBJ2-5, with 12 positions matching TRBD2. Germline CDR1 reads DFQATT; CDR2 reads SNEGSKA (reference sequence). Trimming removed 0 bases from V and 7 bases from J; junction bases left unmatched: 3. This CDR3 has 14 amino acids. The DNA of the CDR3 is TGCAGTGCTAGAGATCTAGCGGGAGGGGTGACCCAGTACTTC. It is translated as CSARDLAGGVTQYF.

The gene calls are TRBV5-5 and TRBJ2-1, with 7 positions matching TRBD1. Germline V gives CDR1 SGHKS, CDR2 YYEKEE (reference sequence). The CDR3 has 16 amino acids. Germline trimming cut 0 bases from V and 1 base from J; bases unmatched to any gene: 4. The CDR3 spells CASSLAQGWSYNEQFF. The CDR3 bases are TGTGCCAGCAGCTTGGCACAGGGGTGGTCCTACAATGAGCAGTTCTTC.

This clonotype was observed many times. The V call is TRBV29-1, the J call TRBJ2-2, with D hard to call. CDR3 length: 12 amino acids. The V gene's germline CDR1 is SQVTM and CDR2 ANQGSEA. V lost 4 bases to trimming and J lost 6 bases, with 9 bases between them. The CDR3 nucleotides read TGCAGCGTTGTTAGCTGGTCCGGGGAGCTGTTTTTT. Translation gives CSVVSWSGELFF.

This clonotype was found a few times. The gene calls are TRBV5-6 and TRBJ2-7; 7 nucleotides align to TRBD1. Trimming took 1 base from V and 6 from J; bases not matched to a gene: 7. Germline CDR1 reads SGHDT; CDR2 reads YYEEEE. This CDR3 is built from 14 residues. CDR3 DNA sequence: TGTGCCAGCAGCTTGAACAGGGGTCGGGGCGAGCAGTACTTC. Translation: CASSLNRGRGEQYF. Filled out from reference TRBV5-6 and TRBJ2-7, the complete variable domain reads DAGVTQSPTHLIKTRGQQVTLRCSPKSGHDTVSWYQQALGQGPQFIFQYYEEEERQRGNFPDRFSGHQFPNYSSELNVNALLLGDSALYLCASSLNRGRGEQYFGPGTRLTVT.

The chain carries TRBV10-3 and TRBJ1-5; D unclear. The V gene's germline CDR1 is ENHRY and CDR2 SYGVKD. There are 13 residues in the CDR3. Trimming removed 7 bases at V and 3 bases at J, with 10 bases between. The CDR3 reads CAIMSGINQPQHF. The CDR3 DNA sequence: TGTGCCATCATGAGTGGAATCAATCAGCCCCAGCATTTT.

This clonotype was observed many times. The CDR3 nucleotides are TGTGCCAGCAGTTTAGGGACTAGCGGGAAGTGGGACGAGCAGTACTTC. Translating gives CASSLGTSGKWDEQYF. The chain uses TRBV28 and TRBJ2-7; TRBD2 aligns across 13 bases. This CDR3 is built from 16 residues. The V segment lost 2 bases and the J segment 5 bases; nucleotides outside the gene matches: 6. CDR1 and CDR2 (germline): MDHEN, SYDVKM.

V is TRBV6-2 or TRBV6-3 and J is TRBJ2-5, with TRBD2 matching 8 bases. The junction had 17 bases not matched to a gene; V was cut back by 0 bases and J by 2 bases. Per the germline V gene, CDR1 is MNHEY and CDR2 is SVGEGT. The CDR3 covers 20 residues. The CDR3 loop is CASSYSLAGVTEDRQETQYF. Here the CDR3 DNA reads TGTGCCAGCAGTTACTCCCTAGCGGGTGTAACCGAGGACCGTCAAGAGACCCAGTACTTC.

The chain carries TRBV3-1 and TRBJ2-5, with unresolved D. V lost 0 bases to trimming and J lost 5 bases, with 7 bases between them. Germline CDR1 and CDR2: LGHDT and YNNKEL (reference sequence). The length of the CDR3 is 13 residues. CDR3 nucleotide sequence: TGTGCCAGCAGCCAAGAATCATCGGAGACCCAGTACTTC. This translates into CASSQESSETQYF.

The CDR3 spells CASSLTGLTQITQYF. As DNA, the CDR3 is TGCGCCAGCAGCTTGACTGGATTGACACAGATAACGCAGTATTTT. The chain links TRBV5-1 to TRBJ2-3; D gene ambiguous. Germline V lookup: CDR1 SGHRS, CDR2 YFSETQ. Trimming shortened V by 1 base and J by 9 bases, and 18 bases separated the two germline ends. CDR3 length: 15 amino acids.